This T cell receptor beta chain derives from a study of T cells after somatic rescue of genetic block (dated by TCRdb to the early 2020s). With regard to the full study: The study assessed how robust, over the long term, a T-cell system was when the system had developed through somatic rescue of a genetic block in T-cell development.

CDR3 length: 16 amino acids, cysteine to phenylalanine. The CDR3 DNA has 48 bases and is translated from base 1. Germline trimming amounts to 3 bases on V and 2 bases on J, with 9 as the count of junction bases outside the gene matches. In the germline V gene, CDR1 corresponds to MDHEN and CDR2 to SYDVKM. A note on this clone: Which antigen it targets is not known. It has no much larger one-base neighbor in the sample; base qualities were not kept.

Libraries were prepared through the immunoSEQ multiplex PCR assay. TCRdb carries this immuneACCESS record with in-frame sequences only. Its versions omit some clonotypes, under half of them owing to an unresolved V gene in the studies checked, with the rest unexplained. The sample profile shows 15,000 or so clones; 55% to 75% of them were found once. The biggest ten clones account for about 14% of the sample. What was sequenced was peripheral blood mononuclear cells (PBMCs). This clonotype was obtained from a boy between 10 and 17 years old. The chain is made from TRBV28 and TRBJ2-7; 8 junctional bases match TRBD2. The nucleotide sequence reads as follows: TGTGCCAGCAGTTTGGCCGGACTAGCAGCTACCTACGAGCAGTACTTC. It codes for CASSLAGLAATYEQYF.